This T cell receptor beta chain comes out of a study of T cells after yellow fever vaccination. Overall study findings and caveats: The booster saw the reappearance of most primary-vaccination clones (about 95% CD4, 88% CD8). Bulk-population clonotypes that are abundant could appear as contaminants in FACS-sorted repertoires.

This clonotype was recorded a few times. Its target is unknown. A process of 5'RACE template switching, which added a universal primer site and UMIs, was used to make TCR cDNA. MiXCR, run by TCRdb on the 5' RACE reads, gives a single entry per CDR3 protein. The table records more than 350,000 distinct CDR3 sequences, more than 9% of them present only once. The CDR3 contains 15 residues. CDR1 is LGHNA, CDR2 YSLEER, per germline. The V gene lost 1 base and the J gene lost 1 base, with 10 bases spanning the gap. The rearrangement joins TRBV4-3 to TRBJ1-1, with D perhaps matching TRBD1 (6 bases). This TCR was recovered from a man aged 18 to 30 who received the YFV17D yellow fever vaccine. The input for sequencing was PBMCs, taken on the day of the first yellow fever vaccination. Here the CDR3 DNA reads TGCGCCAGCAGCCAAGTAACAGGGCCGAACACTGAAGCTTTCTTT. Protein: CASSQVTGPNTEAFF.